This T cell receptor beta chain appears in the sequencing data of a study of CD8 T cells in Susac syndrome. CDR3 length equals 20 residues. With V trimmed by 5 bases and J by 4 bases, 23 bases remained unmatched. Germline V gene sequence: CDR1 SGHRS, CDR2 YFSETQ. TCR beta sequencing covered blood CD8+ and CD4+ T cells. The RNA, about 0.45 to 1 ug, was put through reverse transcription using random hexamers. Multiplex immunoSEQ PCR targeted 54 Vbeta and 13 Jbeta TCR beta segments. TCRdb re-called the immunoSEQ multiplex PCR reads with MiXCR, one entry per CDR3 protein. The table shows around 130,000 distinct CDR3 sequences, with more than 90% occurring only once.

The clonotype was recovered from a human donor in good health. The sample consisted of CD4+ T cells from PBMCs. The chain couples TRBV5-1 to TRBJ2-3; 9 bases are shared with TRBD1. As DNA, the CDR3 is TGCGCCAGCAGAGACCCCGTCACACACAGGGGACAGGGCAATCCAGATACGCAGTATTTT. Residues: CASRDPVTHRGQGNPDTQYF.